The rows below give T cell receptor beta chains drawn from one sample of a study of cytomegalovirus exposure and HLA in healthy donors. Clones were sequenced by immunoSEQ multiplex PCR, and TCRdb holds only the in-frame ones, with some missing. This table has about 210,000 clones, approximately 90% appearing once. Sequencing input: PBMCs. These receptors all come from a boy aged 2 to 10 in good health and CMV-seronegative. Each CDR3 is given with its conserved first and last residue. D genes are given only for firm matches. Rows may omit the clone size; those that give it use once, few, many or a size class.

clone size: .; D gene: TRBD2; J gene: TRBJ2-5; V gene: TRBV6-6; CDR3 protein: CASSYLGGETQYF; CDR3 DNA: TGTGCCAGCAGTTACCTGGGAGGGGAGACCCAGTACTTC
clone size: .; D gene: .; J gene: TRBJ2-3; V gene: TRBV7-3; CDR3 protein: CASSFTATYTDTQYF; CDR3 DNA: TGTGCCAGCAGCTTTACAGCAACTTACACAGATACGCAGTATTTT
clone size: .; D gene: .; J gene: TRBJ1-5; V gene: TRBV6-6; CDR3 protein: CASSYSGSHSNQPQHF; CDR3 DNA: TGTGCCAGCAGTTACTCCGGGTCCCACAGCAATCAGCCCCAGCATTTT
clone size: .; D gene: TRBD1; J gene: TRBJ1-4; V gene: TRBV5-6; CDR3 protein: CASSFHRGEKLFF; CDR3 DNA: TGTGCCAGCAGCTTTCACAGGGGTGAAAAACTGTTTTTT
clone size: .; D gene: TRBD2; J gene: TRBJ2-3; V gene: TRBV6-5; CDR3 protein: CASIRSGLAGDTQYF; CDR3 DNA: TGTGCCAGCATTAGATCCGGACTAGCGGGGGATACGCAGTATTTT
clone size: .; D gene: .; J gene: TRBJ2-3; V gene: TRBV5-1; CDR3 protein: CASSLLSVGADTQYF; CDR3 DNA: TGCGCCAGCAGCTTACTTAGCGTTGGTGCAGATACGCAGTATTTT
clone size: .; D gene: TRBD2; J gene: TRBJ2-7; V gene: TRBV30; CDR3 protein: CAGKTSGSYEQYF; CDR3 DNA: TGTGCCGGAAAGACTAGCGGGAGCTACGAGCAGTACTTC
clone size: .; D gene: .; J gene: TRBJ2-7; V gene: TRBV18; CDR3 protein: CASSPAQAGLYEQYF; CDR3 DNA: TGTGCCAGCTCACCAGCCCAGGCGGGACTTTACGAGCAGTACTTC
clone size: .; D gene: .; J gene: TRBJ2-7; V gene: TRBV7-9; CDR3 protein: CASSSPGDPYEQYF; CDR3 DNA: TGTGCCAGCAGCTCACCAGGGGACCCCTACGAGCAGTACTTC
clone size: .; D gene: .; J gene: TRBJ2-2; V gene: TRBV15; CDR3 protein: CATSRGPGTGELFF; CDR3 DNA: TGTGCCACCAGCAGAGGTCCGGGCACCGGGGAGCTGTTTTTT
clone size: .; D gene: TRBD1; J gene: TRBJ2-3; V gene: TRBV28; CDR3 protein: CASSSTGTGSTDTQYF; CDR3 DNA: TGTGCCAGCAGTTCGACCGGGACAGGGAGCACAGATACGCAGTATTTT
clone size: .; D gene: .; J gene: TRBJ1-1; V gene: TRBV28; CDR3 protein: CASSLPNMNTEAFF; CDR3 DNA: TGTGCCAGCAGTTTGCCGAACATGAACACTGAAGCTTTCTTT
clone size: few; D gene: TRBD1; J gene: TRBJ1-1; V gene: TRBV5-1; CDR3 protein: CASSLGAGGSNTEAFF; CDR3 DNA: TGCGCCAGCAGCTTGGGGGCAGGGGGTTCGAACACTGAAGCTTTCTTT
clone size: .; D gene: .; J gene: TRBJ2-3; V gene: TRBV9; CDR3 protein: CASSARVTDTQYF; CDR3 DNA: TGTGCCAGCAGCGCCAGGGTTACAGATACGCAGTATTTT
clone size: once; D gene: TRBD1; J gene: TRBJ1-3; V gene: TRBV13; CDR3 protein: CASSPGQGGNTIYF; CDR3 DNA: TGTGCCAGCAGCCCCGGACAGGGGGGAAACACCATATATTTT
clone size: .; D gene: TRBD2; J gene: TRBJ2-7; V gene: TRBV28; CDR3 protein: CASSDPGTSGRANEQYF; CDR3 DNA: TGTGCCAGCAGCGACCCGGGAACTAGCGGGAGGGCAAACGAGCAGTACTTC